This record concerns one T cell receptor (beta chain) sequence. Antigen: not known. This sample is part of a study of PD-1 blockade in classical Hodgkin lymphoma. Findings of the study overall: Diversity similar to that of newly diagnosed patients was seen at baseline in complete responders.

The patients all showed relapse after autologous stem cell transplantation, while their brentuximab vedotin exposure varied. Sequencing was performed with immunoSEQ multiplex PCR; in TCRdb, only in-frame clones are kept and a portion is missing. The data contain roughly 70,000 clones, over 55% of them seen just once; the ten biggest clones take up roughly 9.1%. The V end lost 1 base, the J end lost 5 bases, and 8 bases lay between the germline ends. CDR1 and CDR2 from the germline V gene are SGHNT and YENEEA. The CDR3 is 14 amino acids. Source: peripheral blood mononuclear cells (PBMCs), taken before the second cycle of nivolumab. The genes are TRBV11-3 and TRBJ2-2; D possibly matches TRBD1 or TRBD2 (6 bases each). The sequence was collected from a human donor with classical Hodgkin lymphoma. CDR3: CASSLGGGTGELFF. The CDR3 nucleotides read TGTGCCAGCAGCTTAGGAGGGGGGACCGGGGAGCTGTTTTTT.